The 7 T cell receptor beta chains given below trace back to one sample, sequenced in a study of radiotherapy plus CTLA-4 blockade in lung cancer. Data came from immunoSEQ multiplex PCR; TCRdb stores just in-frame clones and leaves some out. This sample has tens of thousands of clones; 60% to 85% occur once, and the top ten carry more than 3.5%. This specimen consisted of peripheral blood, obtained from a patient treated with radiotherapy plus ipilimumab. The receptors here all came from a human donor with non-small cell lung cancer who had a partial response to radiotherapy plus ipilimumab. Some clones in this sample may be carry-over from other donors' samples.

The chain has TRBV14 and TRBJ2-7, with 8 bases identical to TRBD1. The CDR3 loop spans 16 amino acids. Germline values: CDR1 SGHDN, CDR2 FVKESK. Trimming at V came to 4 bases and at J to 0 bases, leaving 8 bases not matched to a gene. CDR3 sequence (DNA): TGTGCCAGCAGCCGATGGAACAGGGGGAGCTCCTACGAGCAGTACTTC. The encoded protein is CASSRWNRGSSYEQYF.

This sequence joins TRBV4-3 and TRBJ2-3; TRBD2 matches 8 bases. Germline V gene sequence: CDR1 LGHNA, CDR2 YSLEER. J lost 4 bases, V lost 0 bases, and 6 bases had no gene match. The CDR3 length is 16 residues. CDR3 sequence reads: CASSQDARGAPDTQYF. The CDR3 DNA reads as TGCGCCAGCAGCCAAGACGCGCGGGGGGCCCCAGATACGCAGTATTTT.

This chain connects TRBV11-2 to TRBJ1-2; D is perhaps TRBD1 (6 bases). V was pared by 1 base and J by 9 bases, with 18 bases between. Germline V gives CDR1 SGHAT, CDR2 FQNNGV. CDR3 length: 15 residues. The CDR3 DNA follows: TGTGCCAGCAGCTTAGGTTTGCAGGGGAGCAGCCGCTACACCTTC. It translates to CASSLGLQGSSRYTF.

This clone was picked up one time. The chain combines TRBV18 with TRBJ2-7; tentatively, D is TRBD1 (5 bases). Germline V lookup: CDR1 KGHSH, CDR2 LQKENI. CDR3 length: 17 amino acids. V was trimmed by 3 bases and J by 3 bases, leaving 21 bases between them. The CDR3 DNA follows: TGTGCCAGCTCACCCGCCCTCGACAGAATGTCGGGCTACGAGCAGTACTTC. Residues: CASSPALDRMSGYEQYF.

The CDR3 coding sequence is TGCGCCAGCAGCCTTACAGGGTTAGCTTTCTTT. The encoded protein is CASSLTGLAFF. This chain links TRBV4-3 with TRBJ1-1; D possibly corresponds to TRBD1 (6 bases). Per the germline V gene, CDR1 is LGHNA and CDR2 is YSLEER. This CDR3 contains 11 residues. V was cut by 4 bases and J by 10 bases, with 10 bases left in between.

V usage is TRBV2 and J usage is TRBJ1-5, with 8 bases identical to TRBD1. The CDR3 length is 15 residues. Germline assignment: CDR1 SNHLY and CDR2 FYNNEI. V shed 4 bases and J 0 bases; nucleotides not matched to a gene: 2. In DNA, the CDR3 is TGTGCCAGCAGTGGACAGGGGATTAGCAATCAGCCCCAGCATTTT. This translates into CASSGQGISNQPQHF.

V is TRBV27 and J is TRBJ2-7; a weak D match, TRBD1 (6 bases). V lost 7 bases, J lost 0 bases, and 10 bases lay in between. The CDR3 totals 13 residues. Germline-derived CDR1 and CDR2 are MNHEY and SMNVEV (reference sequence). CDR3 coding DNA: TGTGCCAGCAAACAGGGTAGCTCCTACGAGCAGTACTTC. Translated, it gives CASKQGSSYEQYF.